A single T cell receptor (beta chain) is shown here with its context. The table came from immunoSEQ multiplex PCR; TCRdb's copy has only in-frame clones and leaves some out. The sample shows some 230,000 clones, 80% to 90% of them seen only once. CDR3 length: 12 amino acids. Trimming took off 3 bases at V and 9 bases at J, with 12 bases between the two ends. CDR1 and CDR2 from the germline V gene are SGHAT and FQNNGV. This sample is part of a study of blood T cell repertoires in COVID-19. This sequence joins TRBV11-2 and TRBJ2-7, with a possible D match to TRBD2 (5 bases). Material: PBMCs or T cells enriched from blood (not recorded which). The sequence derives from a woman aged 18-29 years in a cohort exposed to, infected with or recovered from COVID-19 (not recorded which). The CDR3 sequence: CASSLGRSGQYF. CDR3 DNA sequence: TGTGCCAGCAGCTTGGGCAGGAGCGGGCAGTACTTC.